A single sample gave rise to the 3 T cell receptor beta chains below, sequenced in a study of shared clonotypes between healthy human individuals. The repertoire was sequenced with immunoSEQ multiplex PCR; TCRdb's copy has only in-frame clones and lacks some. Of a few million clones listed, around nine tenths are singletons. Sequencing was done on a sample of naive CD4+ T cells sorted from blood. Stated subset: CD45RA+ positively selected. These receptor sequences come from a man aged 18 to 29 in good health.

The CDR3 DNA is TGCGCCAGCAGCCAAGAACTTTCTCCCGGTGGGAGGGCCGAGACCCAGTACTTC. This sequence encodes CASSQELSPGGRAETQYF. The chain carries TRBV4-3 and TRBJ2-5; 7 nucleotides line up with TRBD2. J lost 5 bases, V lost 0 bases, and 15 bases had no gene match. Germline V lookup: CDR1 LGHNA, CDR2 YSLEER. This CDR3 is 18 amino acids long.

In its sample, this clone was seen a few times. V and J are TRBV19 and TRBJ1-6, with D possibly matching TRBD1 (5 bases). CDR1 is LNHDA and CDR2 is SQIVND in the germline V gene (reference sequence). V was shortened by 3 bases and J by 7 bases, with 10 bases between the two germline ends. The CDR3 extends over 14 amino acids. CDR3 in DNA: TGTGCCAGTAGTATCTGGGACTCAAATTCACCCCTCCACTTT. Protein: CASSIWDSNSPLHF.

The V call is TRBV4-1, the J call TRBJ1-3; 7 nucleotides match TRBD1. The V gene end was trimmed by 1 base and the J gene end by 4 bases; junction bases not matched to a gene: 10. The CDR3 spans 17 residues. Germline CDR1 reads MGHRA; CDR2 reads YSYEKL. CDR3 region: CASSQAPDRVIGNTIYF. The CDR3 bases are TGCGCCAGCAGCCAAGCCCCCGACAGGGTGATCGGAAACACCATATATTTT.